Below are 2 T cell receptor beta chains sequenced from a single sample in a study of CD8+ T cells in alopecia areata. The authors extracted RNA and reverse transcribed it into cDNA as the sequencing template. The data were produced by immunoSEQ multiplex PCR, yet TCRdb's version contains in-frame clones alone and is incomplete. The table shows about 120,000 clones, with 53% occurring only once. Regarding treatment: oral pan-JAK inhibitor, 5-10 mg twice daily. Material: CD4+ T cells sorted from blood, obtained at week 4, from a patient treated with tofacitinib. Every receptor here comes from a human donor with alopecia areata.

This chain's CDR3 is CASSLGSQISLHF. The CDR3 DNA reads as TGTGCCAGCAGCTTAGGGAGCCAGATCTCCCTCCACTTT. This chain joins TRBV7-9 and TRBJ1-6, with D unclear. CDR3 length equals 13 residues. Deletions cut 1 base from V and 14 bases from J, with 12 bases between. CDR1 is SEHNR and CDR2 is FQNEAQ in the germline V gene (reference sequence).

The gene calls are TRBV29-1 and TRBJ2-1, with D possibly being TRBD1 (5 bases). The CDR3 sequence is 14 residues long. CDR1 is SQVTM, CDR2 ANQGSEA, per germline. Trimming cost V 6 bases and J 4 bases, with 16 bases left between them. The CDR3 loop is CSVDSRTRYNEQFF. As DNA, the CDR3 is TGCAGCGTAGACAGCCGAACACGATACAATGAGCAGTTCTTC.